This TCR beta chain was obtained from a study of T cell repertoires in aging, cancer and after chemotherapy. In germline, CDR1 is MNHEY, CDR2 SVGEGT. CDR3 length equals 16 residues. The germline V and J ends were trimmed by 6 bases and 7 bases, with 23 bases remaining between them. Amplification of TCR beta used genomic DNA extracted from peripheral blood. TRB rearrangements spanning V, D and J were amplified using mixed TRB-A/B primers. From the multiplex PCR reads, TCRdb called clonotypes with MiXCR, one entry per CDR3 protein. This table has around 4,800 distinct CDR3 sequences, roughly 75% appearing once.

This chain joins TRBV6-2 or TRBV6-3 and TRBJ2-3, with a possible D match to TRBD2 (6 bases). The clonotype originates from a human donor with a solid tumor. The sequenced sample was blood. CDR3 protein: CASRQPSAGGLNTQYF. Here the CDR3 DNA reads TGTGCCAGCAGACAGCCCTCAGCGGGTGGGCTGAATACGCAGTATTTT.